The 4 T cell receptor beta chains given below trace back to one sample, sequenced in a study of identical twins. MiXCR, applied by TCRdb to the 5' RACE reads, yields one record per CDR3 protein. Altogether some 440,000 distinct CDR3 sequences are present, approximately 24% being singletons, with the ten largest covering 2.9%. Separately, the same data were catalogued under a study of T cells expressing NK-cell markers.

Sequenced input: CD4+ T cells sorted from blood. These TCRs come from a young woman in good health.

This rearrangement joins TRBV5-1 to TRBJ2-5; 15 bases are shared with TRBD2. Unmatched junction bases numbered 6, after V lost 5 bases and J lost 4 bases. Germline CDR1 is SGHRS and CDR2 is YFSETQ. CDR3 length: 16 amino acids. CDR3 protein: CASSFGTSGRSETQYF. The CDR3 DNA reads TGCGCCAGCAGTTTTGGGACTAGCGGGAGGTCAGAGACCCAGTACTTC.

This clonotype was picked up a small number of times. This rearrangement joins TRBV7-8 to TRBJ2-3; tentative D call: TRBD1 (5 bases). The CDR3 extends over 18 amino acids. Germline V gene lookup returns CDR1 SGHVS and CDR2 FQNEAQ. Trimming left V 5 bases short and J 1 base short, with 22 bases between. The CDR3 region has the DNA TGTGCCAGCAGCCCCCACCGGTGGCAGGGTGGTCGCACAGATACGCAGTATTTT. It specifies CASSPHRWQGGRTDTQYF.

The chain joins TRBV5-1 to TRBJ2-1; 7 bases agree with TRBD1. Per germline, CDR1 SGHRS and CDR2 YFSETQ. V lost 0 bases to trimming and J lost 7 bases; unmatched junction nucleotides: 10. The CDR3 runs to 16 residues. Here the CDR3 reads CASSLVDRAWGNEQFF. The CDR3 DNA sequence: TGCGCCAGCAGCTTGGTTGACAGGGCTTGGGGGAATGAGCAGTTCTTC.

The chain uses TRBV7-6 and TRBJ2-1; 11 nucleotides align to TRBD2. CDR3 length: 17 amino acids. V shed 6 bases and J 6 bases; nucleotides not matched to a gene: 13. Germline-derived CDR1 and CDR2 are SGHVS and FNYEAQ. Written as DNA, the CDR3 is TGTGCCAGCAGACAAACTAGCGGGAGTTTTACTTGCAATGAGCAGTTCTTC. As protein: CASRQTSGSFTCNEQFF. The full variable domain, completed using reference TRBV7-6 and TRBJ2-1, is GAGVSQSPRYKVTKRGQDVALRCDPISGHVSLYWYRQALGQGPEFLTYFNYEAQQDKSGLPNDRFSAERPEGSISTLTIQRTEQRDSAMYRCASRQTSGSFTCNEQFFGPGTRLTVL.